This paragraph reports one T cell receptor beta chain. Its antigen is not known. This sample is part of a study of OX40 agonist ivuxolimab in advanced cancers. Study-level points and caveats: Compared with CD4+, CD8+ T cells on average had more expanded clones.

Only in-frame clones appear in the TCRdb table, and some are missing; sequencing was by immunoSEQ multiplex PCR. The sample includes 55,000 to 70,000 clones, 80% to 90% of them seen just once. Germline V CDR1 and CDR2: SNHLY, FYNNEI. The CDR3 has 13 amino acids. V lost 7 bases to trimming and J lost 7 bases, with 14 bases between them. The clonotype originates from an adult with an advanced solid tumor such as melanoma, head and neck, liver or kidney cancer. The sequences come from CD4+ or CD8+ T cells sorted from blood, collected in a trial of the OX40 agonist ivuxolimab. The rearrangement joins TRBV2 to TRBJ1-3, with a tentative D call TRBD1 (6 bases). Here the CDR3 DNA reads TGTGCCAGCAACGAGGGGGGGGTGAACACCATATATTTT. It is translated as CASNEGGVNTIYF.